These 2 T cell receptor beta chains originate from one sample sequenced in a study of T cells in Graves' hyperthyroidism and ophthalmopathy. Template material for amplifying TCR beta CDR3 regions consisted of RNA transcripts. HTBI primers were the set used in a first-round RT-PCR of the TCR CDR3. Using its own MiXCR run on the multiplex PCR reads, TCRdb lists one record per CDR3 protein. Here the sample spans about 520,000 distinct CDR3 sequences, around 22% being singletons. Specimen: blood. These receptors came from a woman between 25 and 40 years old with Graves' ophthalmopathy.

The chain is built from TRBV4-1 and TRBJ2-7, with D hard to call. This CDR3 contains 15 residues. In germline, CDR1 is MGHRA, CDR2 YSYEKL. V was trimmed by 1 base and J by 1 base, leaving 11 bases between them. CDR3 loop: CASSQVISESYEQYF. CDR3 sequence (DNA): TGCGCCAGCAGCCAAGTCATATCAGAGTCCTACGAGCAGTACTTC.

Ten or more counts support this clonotype. The rearrangement joins TRBV6-1 to TRBJ1-2; D is ambiguous. Trimming removed 0 bases from V and 8 bases from J, with 10 bases in between. The CDR3 has 13 residues. The germline V gene encodes CDR1 MNHNS and CDR2 SASEGT. CDR3 protein: CASSEAGSPGYTF. CDR3 bases: TGTGCCAGCAGTGAAGCCGGGTCCCCAGGCTACACCTTC.